Below, one T cell receptor beta chain is given with its context. An input of about 0.5 to 1 ug of RNA was subjected to reverse transcription using random hexamers. TCRdb fed the immunoSEQ multiplex PCR reads into MiXCR, producing one record per CDR3 protein. The sample consists of approximately 200,000 distinct CDR3 sequences, more than 90% of them appearing once. The sample originates from a study of CD8 T cells in Susac syndrome. This CDR3 is built from 14 residues. Germline CDR1 and CDR2: KGHSH and LQKENI. V gave up 3 bases and J gave up 5 bases; unmatched junction bases: 3. This TCR derives from a human donor with multiple sclerosis. The rearrangement uses TRBV18 and TRBJ1-2; TRBD1 agrees at 10 bases. Sequencing was done on a sample of CD4+ T cells from PBMCs. CDR3: CASSPGQGMYGYTF. CDR3 sequence (DNA): TGTGCCAGCTCACCGGGACAGGGGATGTATGGCTACACCTTC.